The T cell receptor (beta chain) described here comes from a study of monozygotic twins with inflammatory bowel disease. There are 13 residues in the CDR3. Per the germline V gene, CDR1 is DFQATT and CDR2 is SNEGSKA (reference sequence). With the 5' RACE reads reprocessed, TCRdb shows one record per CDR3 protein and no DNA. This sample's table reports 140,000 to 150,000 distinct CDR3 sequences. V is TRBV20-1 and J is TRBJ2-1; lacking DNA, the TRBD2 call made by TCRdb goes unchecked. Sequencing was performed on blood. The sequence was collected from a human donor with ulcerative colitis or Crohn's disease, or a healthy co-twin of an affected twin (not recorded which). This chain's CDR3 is CSAPRLAGDEQFF.